The 2 T cell receptor beta chains given below trace back to one sample, sequenced in a study of T cells in Graves' hyperthyroidism and ophthalmopathy. Using RNA transcripts as the source, TCR beta CDR3 regions were amplified. Primed by the HTBI set, a first-round RT-PCR was run on the TCR CDR3. TCRdb recomputed calls from the multiplex PCR reads with MiXCR, one row per CDR3 protein. The data contain under 350,000 distinct CDR3 sequences, around 20% of them singletons. Sequenced material: blood. Receptor source: a woman aged 50 to 60 with Graves' hyperthyroidism.

This clonotype was detected a few times. The chain joins TRBV5-1 to TRBJ2-7; 8 nucleotides match TRBD1. The CDR3 consists of 15 residues. The trim removed 0 bases at V and 6 bases at J, leaving 8 bases unmatched. The germline V gene encodes CDR1 SGHRS and CDR2 YFSETQ. CDR3 sequence reads: CASSLASQTGGEQYF. In nucleotides, the CDR3 is TGCGCCAGCAGCTTGGCGTCACAAACAGGGGGCGAGCAGTACTTC.

The J gene is TRBJ2-5, the V gene TRBV24-1, with a possible D match to TRBD1 (5 bases). V gave up 0 bases and J gave up 2 bases, with 9 bases separating them. The CDR3 extends over 15 amino acids. Looked up from germline, CDR1 is KGHDR and CDR2 is SFDVKD. This CDR3 is CATSDLRQGQETQYF. As DNA, the CDR3 is TGTGCCACCAGTGATTTGCGGCAGGGACAAGAGACCCAGTACTTC.